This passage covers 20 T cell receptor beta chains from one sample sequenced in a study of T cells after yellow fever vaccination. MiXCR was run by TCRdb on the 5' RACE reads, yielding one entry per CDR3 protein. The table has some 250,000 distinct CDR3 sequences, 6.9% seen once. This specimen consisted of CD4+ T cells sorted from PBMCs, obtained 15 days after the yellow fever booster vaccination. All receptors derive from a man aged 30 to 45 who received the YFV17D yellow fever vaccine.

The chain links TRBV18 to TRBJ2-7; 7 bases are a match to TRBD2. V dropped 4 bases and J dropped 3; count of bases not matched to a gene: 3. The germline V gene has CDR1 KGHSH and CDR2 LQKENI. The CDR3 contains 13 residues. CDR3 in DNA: TGTGCCAGCTCACTAGCGGGTCGCTACGAGCAGTACTTC. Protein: CASSLAGRYEQYF.

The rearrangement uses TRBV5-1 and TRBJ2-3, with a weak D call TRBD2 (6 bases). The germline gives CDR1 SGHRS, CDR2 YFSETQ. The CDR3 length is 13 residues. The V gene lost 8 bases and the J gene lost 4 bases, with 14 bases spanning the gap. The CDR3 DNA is TGCGCCAGTAGAGGGCAGCGGGCAGATACGCAGTATTTT. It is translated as CASRGQRADTQYF.

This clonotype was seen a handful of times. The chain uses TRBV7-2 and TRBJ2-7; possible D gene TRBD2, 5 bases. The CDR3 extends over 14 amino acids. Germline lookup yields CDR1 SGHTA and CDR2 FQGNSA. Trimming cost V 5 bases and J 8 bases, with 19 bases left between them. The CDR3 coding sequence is TGTGCCAGCAGCCCCTACCAGGCTACGGGAAAGCAGTACTTC. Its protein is CASSPYQATGKQYF.

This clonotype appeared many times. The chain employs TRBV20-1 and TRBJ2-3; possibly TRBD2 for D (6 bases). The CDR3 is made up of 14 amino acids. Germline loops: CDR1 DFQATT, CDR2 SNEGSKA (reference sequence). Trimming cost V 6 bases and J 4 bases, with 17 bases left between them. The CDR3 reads CSAARSGAADTQYF. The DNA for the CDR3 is TGCAGTGCGGCCCGCTCGGGAGCGGCAGATACGCAGTATTTT.

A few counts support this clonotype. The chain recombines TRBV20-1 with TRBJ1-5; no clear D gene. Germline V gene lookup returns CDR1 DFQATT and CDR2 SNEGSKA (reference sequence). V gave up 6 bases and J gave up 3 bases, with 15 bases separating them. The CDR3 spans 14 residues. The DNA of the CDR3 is TGCAGTGCCCCCGTCCAAAGGGACAATCAGCCCCAGCATTTT. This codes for CSAPVQRDNQPQHF.

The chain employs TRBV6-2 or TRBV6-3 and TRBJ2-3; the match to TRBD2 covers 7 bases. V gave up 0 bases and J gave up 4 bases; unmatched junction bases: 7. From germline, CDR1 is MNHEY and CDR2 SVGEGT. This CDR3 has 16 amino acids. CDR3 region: CASSYSRAGVADTQYF. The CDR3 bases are TGTGCCAGCAGTTACTCGAGGGCGGGAGTTGCAGATACGCAGTATTTT.

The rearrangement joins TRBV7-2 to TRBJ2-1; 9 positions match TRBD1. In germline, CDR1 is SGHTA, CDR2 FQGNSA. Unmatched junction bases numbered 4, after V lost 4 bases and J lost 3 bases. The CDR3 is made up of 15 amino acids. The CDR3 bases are TGTGCCAGCAGCTCACAGGGGGCGAACTACAATGAGCAGTTCTTC. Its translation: CASSSQGANYNEQFF. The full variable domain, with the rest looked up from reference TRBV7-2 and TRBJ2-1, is GAGVSQSPSNKVTEKGKDVELRCDPISGHTALYWYRQSLGQGLEFLIYFQGNSAPDKSGLPSDRFSAERTGGSVSTLTIQRTQQEDSAVYLCASSSQGANYNEQFFGPGTRLTVL.

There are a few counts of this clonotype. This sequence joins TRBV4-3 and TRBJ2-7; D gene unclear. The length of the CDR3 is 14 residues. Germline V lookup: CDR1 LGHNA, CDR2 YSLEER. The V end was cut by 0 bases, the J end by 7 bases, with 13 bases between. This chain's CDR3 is CASSQDRVVGEQYF. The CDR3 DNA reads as TGCGCCAGCAGCCAAGATAGAGTAGTCGGGGAGCAGTACTTC.

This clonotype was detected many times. CDR3: CATSRDPSGQARNTEAFF. The CDR3 DNA is TGTGCCACCAGCAGAGATCCTTCGGGACAGGCCAGGAACACTGAAGCTTTCTTT. This chain uses TRBV15 with TRBJ1-1, with 8 bases aligning to TRBD1. This CDR3 region has 18 residues. V gave up 0 bases and J gave up 1 base; unmatched junction bases: 10. CDR1 and CDR2 from the germline V gene are LNHNV and YYDKDF (reference sequence).

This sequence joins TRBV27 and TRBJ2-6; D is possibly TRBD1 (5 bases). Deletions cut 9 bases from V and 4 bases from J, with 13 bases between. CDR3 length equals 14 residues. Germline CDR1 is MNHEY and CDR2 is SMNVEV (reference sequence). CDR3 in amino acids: CARGVGRGANVLTF. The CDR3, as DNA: TGTGCCAGAGGGGTAGGGCGAGGGGCCAACGTCCTGACTTTC.

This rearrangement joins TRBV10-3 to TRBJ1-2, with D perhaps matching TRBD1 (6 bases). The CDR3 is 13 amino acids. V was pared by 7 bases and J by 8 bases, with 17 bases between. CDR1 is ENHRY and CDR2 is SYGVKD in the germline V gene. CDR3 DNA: TGTGCCATCAACGCGGGACACCGCTTCGGCTACACCTTC. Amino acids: CAINAGHRFGYTF.

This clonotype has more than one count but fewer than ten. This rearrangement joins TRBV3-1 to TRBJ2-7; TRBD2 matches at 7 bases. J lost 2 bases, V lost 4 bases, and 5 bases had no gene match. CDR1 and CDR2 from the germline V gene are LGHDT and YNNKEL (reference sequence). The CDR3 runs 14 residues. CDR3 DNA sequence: TGTGCCAGCAGCCTAAGCGGGACCGCCTACGAGCAGTACTTC. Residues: CASSLSGTAYEQYF.

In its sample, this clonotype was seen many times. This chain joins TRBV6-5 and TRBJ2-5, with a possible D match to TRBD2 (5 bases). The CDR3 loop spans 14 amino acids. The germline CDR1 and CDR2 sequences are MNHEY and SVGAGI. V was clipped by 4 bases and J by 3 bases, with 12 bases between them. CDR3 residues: CASSFIRGKETQYF. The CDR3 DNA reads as TGTGCCAGCAGTTTCATCCGGGGAAAAGAGACCCAGTACTTC.

This chain's CDR3 is CASSLDGAANEQYF. CDR3 DNA sequence: TGTGCCAGCAGCTTAGATGGGGCTGCCAACGAGCAGTACTTC. V usage is TRBV7-3 and J usage is TRBJ2-7; weak D call: TRBD1 (5 bases). This CDR3 spans 14 amino acids. Germline V gives CDR1 SGHTA, CDR2 FQGTGA. The germline V and J ends were trimmed by 2 bases and 5 bases, with 13 bases remaining between them.

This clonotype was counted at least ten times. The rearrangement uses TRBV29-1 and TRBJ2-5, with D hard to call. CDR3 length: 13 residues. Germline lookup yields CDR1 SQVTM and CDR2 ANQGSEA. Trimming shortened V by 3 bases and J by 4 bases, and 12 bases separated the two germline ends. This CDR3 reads CSVDVGMGETQYF. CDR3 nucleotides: TGCAGCGTTGATGTGGGTATGGGAGAGACCCAGTACTTC.

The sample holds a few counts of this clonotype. The CDR3 spells CASSASGPGGAYEQYF. The CDR3 nucleotides read TGCGCCAGCAGCGCATCTGGACCAGGGGGAGCCTACGAGCAGTACTTC. The V call is TRBV5-1, the J call TRBJ2-7, with 7 bases fitting TRBD1. The CDR3 has 16 residues. Germline V gene data show CDR1 as SGHRS and CDR2 as YFSETQ. Unmatched junction bases numbered 12, after V lost 4 bases and J lost 2 bases. Full variable domain (rest looked up from reference TRBV5-1 and TRBJ2-7): KAGVTQTPRYLIKTRGQQVTLSCSPISGHRSVSWYQQTPGQGLQFLFEYFSETQRNKGNFPGRFSGRQFSNSRSEMNVSTLELGDSALYLCASSASGPGGAYEQYFGPGTRLTVT.

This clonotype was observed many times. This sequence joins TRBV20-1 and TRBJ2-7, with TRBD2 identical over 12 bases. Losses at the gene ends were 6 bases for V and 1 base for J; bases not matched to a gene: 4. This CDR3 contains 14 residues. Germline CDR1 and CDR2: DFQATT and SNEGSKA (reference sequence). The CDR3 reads CSAGGTSGSYEQYF. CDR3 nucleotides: TGCAGTGCGGGTGGGACTAGCGGGTCCTACGAGCAGTACTTC.

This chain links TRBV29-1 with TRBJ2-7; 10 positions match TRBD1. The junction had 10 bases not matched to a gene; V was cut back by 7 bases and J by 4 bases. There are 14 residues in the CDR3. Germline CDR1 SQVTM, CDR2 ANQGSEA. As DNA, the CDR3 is TGCAGCGCCACTCCGGGACAGGGGATGTACGAGCAGTACTTC. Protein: CSATPGQGMYEQYF.

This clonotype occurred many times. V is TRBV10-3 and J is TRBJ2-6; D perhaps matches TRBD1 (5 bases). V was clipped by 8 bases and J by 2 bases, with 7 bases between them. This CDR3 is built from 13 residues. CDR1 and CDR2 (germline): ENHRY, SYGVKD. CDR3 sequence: CAILRAGANVLTF. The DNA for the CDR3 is TGTGCCATCCTCAGGGCTGGGGCCAACGTCCTGACTTTC.

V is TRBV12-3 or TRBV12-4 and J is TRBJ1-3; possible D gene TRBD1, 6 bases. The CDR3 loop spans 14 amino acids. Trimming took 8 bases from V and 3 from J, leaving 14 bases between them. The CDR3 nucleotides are TGTGCCAGCGACTTTGGGGGCGTTGGAAACACCATATATTTT. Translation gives CASDFGGVGNTIYF.